This TCR beta chain was found in a study of blood T cell repertoires in COVID-19. Using immunoSEQ multiplex PCR, the repertoire was profiled, and TCRdb retains in-frame clones only, with some absent. The sample holds approximately 96,000 clones, more than 90% seen once. V was cut by 4 bases and J by 5 bases, with 9 bases left in between. The CDR3 is 14 amino acids. Per the germline V gene, CDR1 is SGHAT and CDR2 is FQNNGV. This sequence originates from a man in his 60s with acute or convalescent COVID-19. The chain combines TRBV11-2 with TRBJ2-6; maybe TRBD2 (5 bases). The sequencing sample was made of peripheral blood. CDR3 in DNA: TGTGCCAGCAGCTCGAGCGGCTGGGCCAACGTCCTGACTTTC. Its translation is CASSSSGWANVLTF.